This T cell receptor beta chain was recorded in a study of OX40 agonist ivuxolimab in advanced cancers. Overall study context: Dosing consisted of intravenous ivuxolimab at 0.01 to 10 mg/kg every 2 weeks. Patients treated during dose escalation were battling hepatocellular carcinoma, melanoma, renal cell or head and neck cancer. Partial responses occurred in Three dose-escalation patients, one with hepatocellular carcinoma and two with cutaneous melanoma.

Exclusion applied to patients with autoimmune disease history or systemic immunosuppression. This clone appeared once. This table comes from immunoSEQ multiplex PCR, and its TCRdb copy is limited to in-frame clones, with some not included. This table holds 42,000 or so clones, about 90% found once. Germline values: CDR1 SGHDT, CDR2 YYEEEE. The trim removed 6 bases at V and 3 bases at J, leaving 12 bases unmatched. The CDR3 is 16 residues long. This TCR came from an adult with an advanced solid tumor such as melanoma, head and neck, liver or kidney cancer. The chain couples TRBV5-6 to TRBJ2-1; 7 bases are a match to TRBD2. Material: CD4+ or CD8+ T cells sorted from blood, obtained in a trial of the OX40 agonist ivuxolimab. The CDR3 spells CASNIASSGFYNEQFF. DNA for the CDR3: TGTGCCAGCAACATCGCTTCTAGCGGCTTCTACAATGAGCAGTTCTTC.